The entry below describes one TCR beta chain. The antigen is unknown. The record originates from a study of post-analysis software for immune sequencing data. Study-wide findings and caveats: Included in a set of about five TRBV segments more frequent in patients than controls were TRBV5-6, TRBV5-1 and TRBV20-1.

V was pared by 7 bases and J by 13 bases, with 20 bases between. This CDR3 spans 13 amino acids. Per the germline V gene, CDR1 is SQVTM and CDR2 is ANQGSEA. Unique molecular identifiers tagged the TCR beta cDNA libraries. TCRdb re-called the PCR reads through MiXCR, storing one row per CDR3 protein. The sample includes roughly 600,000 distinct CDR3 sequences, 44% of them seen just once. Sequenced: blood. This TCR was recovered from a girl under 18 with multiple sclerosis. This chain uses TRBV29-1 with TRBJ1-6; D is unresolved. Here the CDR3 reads CSDNPWLGWPLHF. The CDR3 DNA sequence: TGCAGCGACAACCCCTGGCTGGGGTGGCCCCTCCACTTT. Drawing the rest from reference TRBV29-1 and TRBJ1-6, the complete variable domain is SAVISQKPSRDICQRGTSLTIQCQVDSQVTMMFWYRQQPGQSLTLIATANQGSEATYESGFVIDKFPISRPNLTFSTLTVSNMSPEDSSIYLCSDNPWLGWPLHFGNGTRLTVT.